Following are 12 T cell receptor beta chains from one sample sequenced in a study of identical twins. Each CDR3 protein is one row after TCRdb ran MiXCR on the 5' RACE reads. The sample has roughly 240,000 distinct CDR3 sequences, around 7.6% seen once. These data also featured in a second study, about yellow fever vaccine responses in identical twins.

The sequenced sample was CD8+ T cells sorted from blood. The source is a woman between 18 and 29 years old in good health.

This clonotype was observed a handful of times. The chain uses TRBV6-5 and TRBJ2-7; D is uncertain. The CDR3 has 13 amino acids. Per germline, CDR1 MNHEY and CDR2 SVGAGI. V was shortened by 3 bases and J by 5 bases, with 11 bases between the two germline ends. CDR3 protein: CASSYSSGNEQYF. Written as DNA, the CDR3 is TGTGCCAGCAGTTATTCCTCCGGAAACGAGCAGTACTTC.

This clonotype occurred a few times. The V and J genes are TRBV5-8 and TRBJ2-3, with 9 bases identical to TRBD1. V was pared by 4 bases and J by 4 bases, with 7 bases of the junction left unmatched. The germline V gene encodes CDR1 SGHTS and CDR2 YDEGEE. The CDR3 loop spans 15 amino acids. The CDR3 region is CASSEGQGMADTQYF. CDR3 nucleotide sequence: TGTGCCAGCAGCGAGGGACAGGGAATGGCAGATACGCAGTATTTT.

The CDR3: CASQRLSDEQFF. The CDR3 DNA is TGTGCCAGCCAGAGGCTCAGCGATGAGCAGTTCTTC. The genes are TRBV6-2 or TRBV6-3 and TRBJ2-1; D is uncertain. Deletions cut 8 bases from V and 8 bases from J, with 13 bases between. Germline loops: CDR1 MNHEY, CDR2 SVGEGT. The CDR3 extends over 12 amino acids.

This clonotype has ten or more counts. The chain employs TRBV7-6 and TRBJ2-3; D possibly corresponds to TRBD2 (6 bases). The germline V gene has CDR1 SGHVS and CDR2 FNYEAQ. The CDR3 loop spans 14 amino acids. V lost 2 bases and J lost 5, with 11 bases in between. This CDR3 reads CASSLRRAGDTQYF. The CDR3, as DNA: TGTGCCAGCAGCTTAAGGAGGGCCGGAGATACGCAGTATTTT.

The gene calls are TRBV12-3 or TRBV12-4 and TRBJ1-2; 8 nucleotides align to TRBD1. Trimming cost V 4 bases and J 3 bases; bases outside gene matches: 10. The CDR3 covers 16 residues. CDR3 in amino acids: CASSSAPTGVYYGYTF. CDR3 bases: TGTGCCAGCAGTTCCGCACCGACAGGGGTATACTATGGCTACACCTTC.

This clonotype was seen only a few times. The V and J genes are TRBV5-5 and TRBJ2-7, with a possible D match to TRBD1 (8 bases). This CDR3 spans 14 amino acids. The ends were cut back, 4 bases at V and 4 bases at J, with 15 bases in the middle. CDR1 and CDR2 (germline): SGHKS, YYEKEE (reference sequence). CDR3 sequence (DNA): TGTGCCAGCAGCGCCAACAGGGGGGGATACGAGCAGTACTTC. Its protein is CASSANRGGYEQYF.

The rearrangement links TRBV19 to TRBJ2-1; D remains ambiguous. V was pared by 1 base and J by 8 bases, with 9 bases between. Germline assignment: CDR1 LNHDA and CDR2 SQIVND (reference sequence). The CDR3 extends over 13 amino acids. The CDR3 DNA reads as TGTGCCAGTAGTATAGTTAGTGGCTATGAGCAGTTCTTC. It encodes CASSIVSGYEQFF.

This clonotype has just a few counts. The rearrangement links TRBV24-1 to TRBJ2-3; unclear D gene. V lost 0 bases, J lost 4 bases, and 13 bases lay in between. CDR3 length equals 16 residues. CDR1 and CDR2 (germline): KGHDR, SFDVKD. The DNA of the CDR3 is TGTGCCACCAGTGATTTGCGAGCAGATCCCGCAGATACGCAGTATTTT. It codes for CATSDLRADPADTQYF.

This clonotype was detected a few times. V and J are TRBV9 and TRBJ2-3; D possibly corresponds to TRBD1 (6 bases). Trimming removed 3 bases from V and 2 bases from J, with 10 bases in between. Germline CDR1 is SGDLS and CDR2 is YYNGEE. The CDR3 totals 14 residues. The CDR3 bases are TGTGCCAGCAGCGCCCGGACAGACACAGATACGCAGTATTTT. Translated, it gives CASSARTDTDTQYF. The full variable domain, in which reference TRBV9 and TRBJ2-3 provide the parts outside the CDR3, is DSGVTQTPKHLITATGQRVTLRCSPRSGDLSVYWYQQSLDQGLQFLIQYYNGEERAKGNILERFSAQQFPDLHSELNLSSLELGDSALYFCASSARTDTDTQYFGPGTRLTVL.

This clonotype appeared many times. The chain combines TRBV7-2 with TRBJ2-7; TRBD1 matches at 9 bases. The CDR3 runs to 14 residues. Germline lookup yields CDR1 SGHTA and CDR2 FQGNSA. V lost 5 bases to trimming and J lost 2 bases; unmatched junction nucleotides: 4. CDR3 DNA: TGTGCCAGCAGCCTCGGGACAGGGACCTACGAGCAGTACGTC. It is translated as CASSLGTGTYEQYV.

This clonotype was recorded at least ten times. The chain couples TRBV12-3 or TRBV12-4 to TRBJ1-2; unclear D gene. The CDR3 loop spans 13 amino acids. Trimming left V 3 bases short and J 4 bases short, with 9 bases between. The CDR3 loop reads CASSFISLYGYTF. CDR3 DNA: TGTGCCAGCAGTTTTATCTCCCTCTATGGCTACACCTTC.

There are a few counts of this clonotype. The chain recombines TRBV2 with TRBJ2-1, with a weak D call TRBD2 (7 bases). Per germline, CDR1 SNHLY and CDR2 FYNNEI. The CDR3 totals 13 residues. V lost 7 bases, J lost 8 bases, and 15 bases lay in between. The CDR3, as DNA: TGTGCCAGCACCGAGGGGGGGACCCATGAGCAGTTCTTC. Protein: CASTEGGTHEQFF. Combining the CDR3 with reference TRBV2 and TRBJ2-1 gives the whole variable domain EPEVTQTPSHQVTQMGQEVILRCVPISNHLYFYWYRQILGQKVEFLVSFYNNEISEKSEIFDDQFSVERPDGSNFTLKIRSTKLEDSAMYFCASTEGGTHEQFFGPGTRLTVL.